The 13 T cell receptor beta chains listed next were all sequenced from one sample in a study of CD8+CD57+ T cells in acquired aplastic anemia. In patients chosen for sequencing, flow cytometry had shown CD8+CD57+ cell expansion. For CDR3 and TCR beta VDJ profiling, genomic DNA was the template used. Each CDR3 protein is one row after TCRdb ran MiXCR on the reads. Seen here are around 200,000 distinct CDR3 sequences, approximately 48% observed once, and the top ten hold over 10%. The sample comprised sorted CD4+, CD8+, or CD8+CD57+ T cells (not recorded which) from PBMCs. The receptors stem from a human donor with aplastic anemia.

This sequence joins TRBV7-2 and TRBJ1-6; D not certain. The V gene's germline CDR1 is SGHTA and CDR2 FQGNSA. This CDR3 contains 11 residues. V was cut by 8 bases and J by 6 bases, with 5 bases left in between. The DNA for the CDR3 is TGTGCCAGCGGGCTTAATTCACCCCTCCACTTT. The encoded protein is CASGLNSPLHF.

The genes are TRBV5-1 and TRBJ2-7, with TRBD2 matching over 11 bases. Trimming removed 2 bases from V and 3 bases from J; junction bases left unmatched: 4. CDR3 length equals 15 residues. The germline V gene encodes CDR1 SGHRS and CDR2 YFSETQ. As DNA, the CDR3 is TGCGCCAGCAGCTTAACTAGCGGGAGTAACTACGAGCAGTACTTC. It encodes CASSLTSGSNYEQYF.

V gene TRBV29-1 combines with J gene TRBJ1-2; D possibly corresponds to TRBD1 (5 bases). Trimming took 4 bases from V and 4 from J, leaving 16 bases between them. Germline V lookup: CDR1 SQVTM, CDR2 ANQGSEA. CDR3 length: 14 residues. CDR3 bases: TGCAGCGTTGCTCTTCGGGGGATGGCCTATGGCTACACCTTC. Amino acids: CSVALRGMAYGYTF.

This clonotype was observed at least ten times. This sequence joins TRBV6-1 and TRBJ1-2; weak D call: TRBD1 (6 bases). The ends were cut back, 6 bases at V and 9 bases at J, with 17 bases in the middle. The CDR3 runs to 13 residues. CDR1 and CDR2 (germline): MNHNS, SASEGT. The CDR3 DNA sequence: TGTGCCAGCAGCCCGGACAGTCATCGGAGCTACACCTTC. This gives the protein CASSPDSHRSYTF.

This clonotype appeared many times. The chain has TRBV7-6 and TRBJ2-1, with TRBD1 matching over 9 bases. The CDR3 has 15 amino acids. V dropped 6 bases and J dropped 7; count of bases not matched to a gene: 10. CDR1 is SGHVS and CDR2 is FNYEAQ in the germline V gene. The CDR3 is CASRPTTGGGNEQFF. CDR3 bases: TGTGCCAGCAGACCAACGACAGGGGGGGGGAATGAGCAGTTCTTC. Full variable domain (outside the CDR3, taken from reference TRBV7-6 and TRBJ2-1): GAGVSQSPRYKVTKRGQDVALRCDPISGHVSLYWYRQALGQGPEFLTYFNYEAQQDKSGLPNDRFSAERPEGSISTLTIQRTEQRDSAMYRCASRPTTGGGNEQFFGPGTRLTVL.

This clonotype has a count of ten or more. The chain joins TRBV12-3 or TRBV12-4 to TRBJ1-6; 8 bases agree with TRBD1. J gave up 8 bases and V 8 bases, and 8 bases lay outside the gene matches. The CDR3 sequence is 14 residues long. CDR3 sequence (DNA): TGTGCCAGCGCGTTCAGGGGGCCTGATTCACCCCTCCACTTT. Translating gives CASAFRGPDSPLHF.

The chain uses TRBV7-2 and TRBJ2-7, with a possible D match to TRBD2 (6 bases). The V end was cut by 1 base, the J end by 6 bases, with 13 bases between. The CDR3 spans 14 residues. CDR1 is SGHTA, CDR2 FQGNSA, per germline. CDR3 nucleotide sequence: TGTGCCAGCAGCTTAGGCGCAGCGGGCCCCGAGCAGTACTTC. It is translated as CASSLGAAGPEQYF.

This chain joins TRBV12-3 or TRBV12-4 and TRBJ2-5; D call uncertain. The CDR3 length is 12 residues. Trimming left V 3 bases short and J 6 bases short, with 8 bases between. CDR3 sequence reads: CASSFGPKTQYF. As DNA, the CDR3 is TGTGCCAGCAGTTTTGGACCCAAGACCCAGTACTTC.

This clonotype was picked up many times. The rearrangement uses TRBV4-1 and TRBJ1-3, with D perhaps TRBD1 (5 bases). V was shortened by 5 bases and J by 4 bases, with 12 bases between the two germline ends. The CDR3 covers 14 residues. The germline V gene encodes CDR1 MGHRA and CDR2 YSYEKL. CDR3 nucleotide sequence: TGCGCCAGCAGCGTGGATGGGGGGGGAAACACCATATATTTT. It is translated as CASSVDGGGNTIYF.

The chain combines TRBV5-1 with TRBJ2-1; D is possibly TRBD2 (5 bases). CDR1 and CDR2 (germline): SGHRS, YFSETQ. V lost 4 bases to trimming and J lost 0 bases, with 8 bases between them. The CDR3 totals 14 residues. CDR3 bases: TGCGCCAGCAGCCAAGCGGTCTCCTACAATGAGCAGTTCTTC. The encoded protein is CASSQAVSYNEQFF. Drawing the rest from reference TRBV5-1 and TRBJ2-1, the complete variable domain is KAGVTQTPRYLIKTRGQQVTLSCSPISGHRSVSWYQQTPGQGLQFLFEYFSETQRNKGNFPGRFSGRQFSNSRSEMNVSTLELGDSALYLCASSQAVSYNEQFFGPGTRLTVL.

The V call is TRBV19, the J call TRBJ1-2; no clear D. V lost 5 bases, J lost 2 bases, and 9 bases lay in between. The CDR3 spans 13 residues. The germline gives CDR1 LNHDA, CDR2 SQIVND (reference sequence). CDR3 in DNA: TGTGCCAGTAGTTGGCAGGACAACTATGGCTACACCTTC. Translation gives CASSWQDNYGYTF.

Details on this clonotype: A much larger clone is a single base away; this may be a read error. V gene TRBV4-1 combines with J gene TRBJ2-5; maybe TRBD2 (6 bases). This CDR3 region has 14 residues. Germline CDR1 is MGHRA and CDR2 is YSYEKL. Trimming stripped 3 bases from V and 2 bases from J, with 10 bases between. CDR3: CASSQWEAQETQYF. The CDR3 DNA sequence: TGCGCCAGCAGCCAGTGGGAGGCACAAGAGACCCAGTACTTC.

Notes on this clonotype: A read error is possible here, since a much larger clone lies one base away. Lacking the conserved final phenylalanine or tryptophan, this CDR3 likely reflects a read error. The chain uses TRBV5-1 and TRBJ2-1; D unresolved. V was shortened by 0 bases and J by 0 bases, with 10 bases between the two germline ends. Germline-derived CDR1 and CDR2 are SGHRS and YFSETQ. CDR3 length equals 16 residues. CDR3 sequence reads: CASSLAHVSSYNEQFL. The CDR3 DNA sequence: TGCGCCAGCAGCTTGGCCCATGTAAGCTCCTACAATGAGCAGTTCTTA.